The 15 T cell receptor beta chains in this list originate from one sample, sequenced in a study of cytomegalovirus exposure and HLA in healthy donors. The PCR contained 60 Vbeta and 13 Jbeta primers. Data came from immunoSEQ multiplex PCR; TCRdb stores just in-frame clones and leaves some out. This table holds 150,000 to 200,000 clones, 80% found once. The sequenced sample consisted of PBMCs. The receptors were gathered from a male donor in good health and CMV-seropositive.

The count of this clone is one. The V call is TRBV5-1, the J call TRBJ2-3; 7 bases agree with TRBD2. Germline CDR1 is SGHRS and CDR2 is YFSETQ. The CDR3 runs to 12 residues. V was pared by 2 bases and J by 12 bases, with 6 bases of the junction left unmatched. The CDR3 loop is CASSFLAGDQYF. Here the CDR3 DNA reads TGCGCCAGCAGCTTTCTGGCGGGAGACCAGTATTTT.

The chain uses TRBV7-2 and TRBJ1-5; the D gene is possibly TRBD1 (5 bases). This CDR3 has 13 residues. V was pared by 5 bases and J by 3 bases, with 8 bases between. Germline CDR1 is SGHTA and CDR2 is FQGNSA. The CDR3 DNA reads TGTGCCAGCAGCACAGGTCCCAATCAGCCCCAGCATTTT. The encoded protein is CASSTGPNQPQHF.

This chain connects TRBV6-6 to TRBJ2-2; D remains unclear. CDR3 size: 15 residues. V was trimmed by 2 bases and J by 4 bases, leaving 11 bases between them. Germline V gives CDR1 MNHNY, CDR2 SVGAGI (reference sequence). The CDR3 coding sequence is TGTGCCAGCAGTTACCGAACACAGCCCACCGGGGAGCTGTTTTTT. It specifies CASSYRTQPTGELFF.

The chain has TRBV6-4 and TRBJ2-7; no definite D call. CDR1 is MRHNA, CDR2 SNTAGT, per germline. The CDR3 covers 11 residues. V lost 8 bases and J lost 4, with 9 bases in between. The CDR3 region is CASQLRYEQYF. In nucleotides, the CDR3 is TGTGCCAGCCAACTCCGGTACGAGCAGTACTTC.

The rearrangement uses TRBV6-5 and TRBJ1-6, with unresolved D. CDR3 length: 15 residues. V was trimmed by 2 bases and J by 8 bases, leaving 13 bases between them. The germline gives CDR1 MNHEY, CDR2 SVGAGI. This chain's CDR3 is CASSYTSGSYSPLHF. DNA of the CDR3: TGTGCCAGCAGTTACACTTCGGGGAGTTATTCACCCCTCCACTTT.

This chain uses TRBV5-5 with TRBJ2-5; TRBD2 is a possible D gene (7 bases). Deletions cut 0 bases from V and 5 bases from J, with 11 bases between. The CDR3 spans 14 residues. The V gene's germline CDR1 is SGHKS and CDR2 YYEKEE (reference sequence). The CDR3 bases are TGTGCCAGCAGCTTGGGGGAGGGGGAGGAGACCCAGTACTTC. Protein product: CASSLGEGEETQYF.

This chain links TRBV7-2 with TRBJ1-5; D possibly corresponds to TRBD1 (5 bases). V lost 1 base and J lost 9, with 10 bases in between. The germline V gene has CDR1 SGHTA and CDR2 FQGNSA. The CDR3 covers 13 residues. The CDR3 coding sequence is TGTGCCAGCAGCTTAGATTCAGGGTTGCCCCAGCATTTT. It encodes CASSLDSGLPQHF.

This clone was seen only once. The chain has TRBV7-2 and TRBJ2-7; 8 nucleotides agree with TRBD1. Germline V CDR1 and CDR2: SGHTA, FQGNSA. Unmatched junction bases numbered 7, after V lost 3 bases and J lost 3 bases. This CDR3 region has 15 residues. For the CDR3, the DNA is TGTGCCAGCAGCTTCCCCGACAGGGGTGGCTACGAGCAGTACTTC. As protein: CASSFPDRGGYEQYF.

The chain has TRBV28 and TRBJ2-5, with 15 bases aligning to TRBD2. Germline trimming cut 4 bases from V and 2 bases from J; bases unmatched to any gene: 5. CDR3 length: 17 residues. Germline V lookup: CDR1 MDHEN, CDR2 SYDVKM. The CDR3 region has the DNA TGTGCCAGCAGTTCCGGACTAGCGGGAGGGCCTCAAGAGACCCAGTACTTC. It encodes CASSSGLAGGPQETQYF.

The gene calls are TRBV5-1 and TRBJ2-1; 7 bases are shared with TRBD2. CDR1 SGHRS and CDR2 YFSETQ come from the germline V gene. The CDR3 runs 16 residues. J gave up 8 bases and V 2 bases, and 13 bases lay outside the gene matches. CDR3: CASSFASSGQADEQFF. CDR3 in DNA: TGCGCCAGCAGCTTCGCCTCTAGCGGTCAAGCGGATGAGCAGTTCTTC.

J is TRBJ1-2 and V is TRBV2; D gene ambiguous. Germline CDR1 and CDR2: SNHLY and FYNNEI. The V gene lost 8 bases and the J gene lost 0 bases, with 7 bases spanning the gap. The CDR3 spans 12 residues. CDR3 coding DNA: TGTGCCAGCGCTACAGCTAACTATGGCTACACCTTC. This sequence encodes CASATANYGYTF.

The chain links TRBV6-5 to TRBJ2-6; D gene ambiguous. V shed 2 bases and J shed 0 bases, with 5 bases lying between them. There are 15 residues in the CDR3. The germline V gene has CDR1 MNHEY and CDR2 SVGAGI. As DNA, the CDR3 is TGTGCCAGCAGTTACGTTAGCTCTGGGGCCAACGTCCTGACTTTC. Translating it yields CASSYVSSGANVLTF.

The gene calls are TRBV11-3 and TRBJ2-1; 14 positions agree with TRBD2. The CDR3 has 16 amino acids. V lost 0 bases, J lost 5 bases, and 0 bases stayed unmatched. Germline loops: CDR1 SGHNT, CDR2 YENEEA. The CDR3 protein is CASSLEGLAGDNEQFF. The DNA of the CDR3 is TGTGCCAGCAGCTTAGAGGGACTAGCGGGAGACAATGAGCAGTTCTTC.

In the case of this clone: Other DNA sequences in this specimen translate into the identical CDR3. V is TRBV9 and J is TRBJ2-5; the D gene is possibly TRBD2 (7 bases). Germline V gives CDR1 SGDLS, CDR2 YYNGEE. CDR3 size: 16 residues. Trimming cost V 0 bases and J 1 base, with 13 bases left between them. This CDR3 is CASSVATRGGQETQYF. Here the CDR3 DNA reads TGTGCCAGCAGCGTAGCCACAAGGGGGGGCCAAGAGACCCAGTACTTC.

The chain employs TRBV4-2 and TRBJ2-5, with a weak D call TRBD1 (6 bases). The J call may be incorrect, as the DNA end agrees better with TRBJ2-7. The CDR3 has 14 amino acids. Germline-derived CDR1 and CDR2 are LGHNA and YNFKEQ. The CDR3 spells CASSQEQGRYEQYF. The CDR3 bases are TGTGCCAGCAGCCAAGAACAGGGCAGGTACGAGCAGTACTTC.